This TCR beta chain was sequenced during a study of T cells in Graves' hyperthyroidism and ophthalmopathy. The investigators amplified TCR beta CDR3 regions from RNA transcripts. The study used the HTBI primer set for a first-round RT-PCR of the TCR CDR3. TCRdb re-called the multiplex PCR reads through MiXCR, storing one row per CDR3 protein. The table shows 730,000 or so distinct CDR3 sequences, with around 20% occurring only once. This clonotype showed up just a few times. The CDR3 covers 14 residues. The V gene's germline CDR1 is SGHTA and CDR2 FQGTGA. The V end was cut by 8 bases, the J end by 2 bases, with 14 bases between. Patients were excluded because of uncontrolled infection, other autoimmune disease, pregnancy or lactation. The blood sample was taken at first hyperthyroidism diagnosis, before any ophthalmopathy symptoms.

The rearrangement uses TRBV7-3 and TRBJ2-3, with TRBD2 as a possible D gene (5 bases). This clonotype was sampled from a woman between 45 and 65 years old with Graves' hyperthyroidism that later progressed to Graves' ophthalmopathy. Input material: blood. CDR3 residues: CASRGPLATDTQYF. CDR3 bases: TGTGCCAGCCGCGGGCCGCTGGCCACAGATACGCAGTATTTT.